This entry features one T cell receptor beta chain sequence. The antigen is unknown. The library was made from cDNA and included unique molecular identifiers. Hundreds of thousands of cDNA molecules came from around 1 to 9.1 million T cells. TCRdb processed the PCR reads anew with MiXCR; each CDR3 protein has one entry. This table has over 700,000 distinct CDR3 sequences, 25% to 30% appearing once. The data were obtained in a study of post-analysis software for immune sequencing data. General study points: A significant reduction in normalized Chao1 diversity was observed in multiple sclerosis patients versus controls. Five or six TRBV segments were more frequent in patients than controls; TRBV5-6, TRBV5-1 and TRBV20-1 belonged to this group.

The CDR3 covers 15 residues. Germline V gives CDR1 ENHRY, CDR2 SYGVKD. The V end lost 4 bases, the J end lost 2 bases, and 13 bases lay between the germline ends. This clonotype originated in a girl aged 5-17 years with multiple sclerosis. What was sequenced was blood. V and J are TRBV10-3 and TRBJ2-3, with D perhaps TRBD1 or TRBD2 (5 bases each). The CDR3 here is CAISAGQKSTDTQYF. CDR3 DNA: TGTGCCATCAGTGCGGGGCAAAAGTCCACAGATACGCAGTATTTT.